The rows below give T cell receptor beta chains drawn from one sample of a study of T cells in Graves' hyperthyroidism and ophthalmopathy. TCRdb recomputed calls from the multiplex PCR reads with MiXCR, one row per CDR3 protein. The data show roughly 500,000 distinct CDR3 sequences, 40% to 50% seen once. The sample was peripheral blood or thyroid tissue (not recorded which). The receptors derive from an adult woman with Graves' disease, either hyperthyroidism or ophthalmopathy (not recorded which). The CDR3 runs from the conserved cysteine through the conserved F or W. The D gene is left open where the match is weak. Rows give clone size only sometimes, using once, few, many, or a class for an expanded clone.

J,V,D,size,DNA,CDR3
TRBJ1-1,TRBV7-9,-,-,TGTGCCAGCAGCTCGCAAGTGTACACTGAAGCTTTCTTT,CASSSQVYTEAFF
TRBJ2-5,TRBV7-3,-,-,TGTGCCAGCAGCTTATCCGGGGCAGGAGATGGGGGGACCCAGTACTTC,CASSLSGAGDGGTQYF
TRBJ2-7,TRBV15,-,-,TGTGCCACCAGCAGAGATCGAGGTGCACTTAACGAGCAGTACTTC,CATSRDRGALNEQYF
TRBJ2-5,TRBV25-1,-,-,TGTGCCAGCAGTGAATTCCCGGGGGAGACCCAGTACTTC,CASSEFPGETQYF
TRBJ2-7,TRBV5-6,-,-,TGTGCCAGCAGCTTGTCCGGGGGCCTCCTTTGGGACGAGCAGTACTTC,CASSLSGGLLWDEQYF
TRBJ1-2,TRBV6-5,TRBD1,many,TGTGCCAGCAGTTCCTTGGGACAGGGGATAGGGGGCTACACCTTC,CASSSLGQGIGGYTF
TRBJ1-5,TRBV7-8,-,-,TGTGCCAGCAGCTTAAGGGGTGGTCAGCCCCAGCATTTT,CASSLRGGQPQHF
TRBJ1-4,TRBV9,-,-,TGTGCCAGCAGCCACCCAGACGAGACAAGTGAAAAACTGTTTTTT,CASSHPDETSEKLFF
TRBJ2-2,TRBV15,-,-,TGTGCCACCGGCATCAGGCGGAACACCGGGGAGCTGTTTTTT,CATGIRRNTGELFF
TRBJ1-4,TRBV20-1,TRBD1,-,TGCAGTGCTAGCTTTGGACAGGGCGGAGAAAAACTGTTTTTT,CSASFGQGGEKLFF
TRBJ2-3,TRBV30,-,few,TGTGCCTGGAATGCTGGGGGGGATACGCAGTATTTT,CAWNAGGDTQYF
TRBJ2-6,TRBV7-3,TRBD2,-,TGTGCCAGCAGCCCCCGGGGGGCTGGGGCCAACGTCCTGACTTTC,CASSPRGAGANVLTF
TRBJ1-5,TRBV10-3,TRBD1,-,TGTGCCATCAGTCCAGGGACAGCTAATCAGCCCCAGCATTTT,CAISPGTANQPQHF
TRBJ1-2,TRBV5-5,TRBD1,many,TGTGCCAGCAGCCCCGACAGGGTGGACGGCTACACCTTC,CASSPDRVDGYTF
TRBJ1-2,TRBV5-6,-,-,TGTGCCAGCAGCATTCGGTGGGATGGCTACACCTTC,CASSIRWDGYTF
TRBJ1-2,TRBV7-9,-,-,TGTGCCAGCAGCCGGGGAGCTACGATGGGCTACACCTTC,CASSRGATMGYTF
TRBJ2-7,TRBV20-1,TRBD1,many,TGCAGTGCTCCGGGACAGGGGGTGTACGAGCAGTACTTC,CSAPGQGVYEQYF
TRBJ2-2,TRBV3-1,-,many,TGTGCCAGCAGCCCAGGGATCGGGGAGCTGTTTTTT,CASSPGIGELFF
TRBJ2-2,TRBV7-9,-,-,TGTGCCAGCAGCCGGGCCGGGACCCAGACCGGGGAGCTGTTTTTT,CASSRAGTQTGELFF
TRBJ2-7,TRBV3-1,TRBD2,many,TGTGCCAGCAGCCAACCGGGACTAGCATCCGAGCAGTACTTC,CASSQPGLASEQYF
TRBJ2-2,TRBV7-8,-,many,TGTGCCAGCAGCCGGGACCCTTACGGGGAGCTGTTTTTT,CASSRDPYGELFF
TRBJ1-1,TRBV7-9,-,many,TGTGCCAGCAGCTGGGATAACACTGAAGCTTTCTTT,CASSWDNTEAFF
TRBJ1-4,TRBV5-1,TRBD1,many,TGCGCCAGCAGCTATGACAGGGCTCATGAAAAACTGTTTTTT,CASSYDRAHEKLFF
TRBJ1-2,TRBV24-1,TRBD1,few,TGTGCCACCAGTGATTCTCCGGGACAGGGTCCTTATGGCTACACCTTC,CATSDSPGQGPYGYTF
TRBJ1-2,TRBV27,-,-,TGTGCCAGCAGTTTACTGGGGGCGAGGGATGGCTACACCTTC,CASSLLGARDGYTF
TRBJ1-4,TRBV2,-,-,TGTGCCAGCAGTGTAGATAACGGGGATAATGAAAAACTGTTTTTT,CASSVDNGDNEKLFF
TRBJ2-7,TRBV10-3,-,many,TGTGCCATCAGCCCGAACCCCCGCGGGCAGTACTTC,CAISPNPRGQYF
TRBJ2-5,TRBV25-1,-,many,TGTGCCAGCAGTGAGCATCGGTACAGTCAAGAGACCCAGTACTTC,CASSEHRYSQETQYF
TRBJ1-2,TRBV7-2,-,many,TGTGCCACGATACTGGGAAGGGGTTTGGGCGGCTACACCTTC,CATILGRGLGGYTF
TRBJ2-6,TRBV20-1,-,-,TGCAGTGCTAACGGGGGGCACTCTGGGGCCAACGTCCTGACTTTC,CSANGGHSGANVLTF